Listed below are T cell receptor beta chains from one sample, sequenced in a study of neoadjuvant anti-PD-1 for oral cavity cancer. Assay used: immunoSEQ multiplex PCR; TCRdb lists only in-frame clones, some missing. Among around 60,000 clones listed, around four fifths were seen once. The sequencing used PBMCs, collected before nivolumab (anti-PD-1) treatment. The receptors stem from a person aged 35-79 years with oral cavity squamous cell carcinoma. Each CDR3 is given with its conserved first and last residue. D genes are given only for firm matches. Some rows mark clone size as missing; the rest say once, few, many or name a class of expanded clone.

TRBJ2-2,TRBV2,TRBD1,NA,CASMTGTGNTGELFF,TGTGCCAGCATGACCGGGACAGGGAACACCGGGGAGCTGTTTTTT
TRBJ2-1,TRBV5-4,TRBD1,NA,CASSSGQGGNEQFF,TGTGCCAGCAGCTCCGGACAGGGTGGTAATGAGCAGTTCTTC
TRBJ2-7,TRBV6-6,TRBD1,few,CASSNPGTGAYEQYF,TGTGCCAGCAGTAATCCCGGGACAGGGGCCTACGAGCAGTACTTC
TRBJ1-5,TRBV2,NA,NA,CASSVLGYQPQHF,TGTGCCAGCAGTGTATTGGGGTATCAGCCCCAGCATTTT
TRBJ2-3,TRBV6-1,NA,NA,CASSEGAGGKADTQYF,TGTGCCAGCAGTGAAGGCGCAGGAGGAAAGGCAGATACGCAGTATTTT
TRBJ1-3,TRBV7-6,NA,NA,CASSSSSGALSGNTIYF,TGTGCCAGCAGCTCCTCTTCGGGGGCTCTCTCCGGAAACACCATATATTTT
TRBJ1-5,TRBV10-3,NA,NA,CAIASTGSNQPQHF,TGTGCCATCGCCTCGACAGGTAGCAATCAGCCCCAGCATTTT
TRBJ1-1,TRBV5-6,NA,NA,CASSLEWAQNTEAFF,TGTGCCAGCAGCTTGGAATGGGCTCAGAACACTGAAGCTTTCTTT
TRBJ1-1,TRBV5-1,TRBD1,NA,CASSLGTGGSEAFF,TGCGCCAGCAGCTTGGGGACAGGGGGGTCTGAAGCTTTCTTT
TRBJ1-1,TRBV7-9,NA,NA,CASSFTLTKKNTEAFF,TGTGCCAGCAGCTTTACACTAACGAAGAAGAACACTGAAGCTTTCTTT
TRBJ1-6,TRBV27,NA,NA,CASSFYYGGGADSPLHF,TGTGCCAGCAGTTTTTATTACGGGGGGGGCGCGGATTCACCCCTCCACTTT
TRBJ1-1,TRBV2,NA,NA,CASSEVVGAGSEAFF,TGTGCCAGCAGTGAAGTGGTTGGGGCTGGCTCTGAAGCTTTCTTT
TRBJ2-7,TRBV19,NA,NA,CASRSGYEQYF,TGTGCCAGTAGGTCAGGATACGAGCAGTACTTC
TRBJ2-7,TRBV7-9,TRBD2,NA,CASTHPGAGERYEQYF,TGTGCCAGCACCCATCCAGGAGCGGGAGAGCGCTACGAGCAGTACTTC
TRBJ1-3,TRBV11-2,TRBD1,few,CASSTGGQGSGNTIYF,TGTGCCAGCAGCACAGGGGGCCAGGGCTCTGGAAACACCATATATTTT
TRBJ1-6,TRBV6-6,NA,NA,CASADINGNSPLHF,TGTGCCAGCGCGGACATAAATGGAAATTCACCCCTCCACTTT
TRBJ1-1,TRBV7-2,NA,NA,CASSSAKGTEAFF,TGTGCCAGCAGCTCCGCTAAGGGGACTGAAGCTTTCTTT
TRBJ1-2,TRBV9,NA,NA,CASSSPRGALPNYGYTF,TGTGCCAGCAGCTCCCCGCGGGGGGCGCTTCCTAACTATGGCTACACCTTC
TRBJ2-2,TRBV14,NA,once,CASSQVAGTGELFF,TGTGCCAGCAGCCAAGTAGCAGGGACCGGGGAGCTGTTTTTT
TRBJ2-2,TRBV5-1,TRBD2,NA,CASSLALLAGGPTTGELFF,TGCGCCAGCAGCTTGGCGCTACTAGCGGGAGGGCCTACCACCGGGGAGCTGTTTTTT
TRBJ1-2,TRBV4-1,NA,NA,CASSRGGGRSYGYTF,TGCGCCAGCAGCCGGGGCGGGGGACGGAGCTATGGCTACACCTTC
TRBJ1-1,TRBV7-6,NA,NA,CASSLRGNTEAFF,TGTGCCAGCAGCCTCCGAGGGAACACTGAAGCTTTCTTT
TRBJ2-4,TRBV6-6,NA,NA,CASRGRGSKNIQYF,TGTGCCAGCAGGGGCCGGGGATCCAAAAACATTCAGTACTTC
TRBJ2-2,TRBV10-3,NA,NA,CAISGQRRSNTGELFF,TGTGCCATCAGTGGTCAGAGGCGATCGAACACCGGGGAGCTGTTTTTT
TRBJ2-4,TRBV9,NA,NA,CASSPLGTFNIQYF,TGTGCCAGCAGCCCGTTGGGGACATTCAACATTCAGTACTTC
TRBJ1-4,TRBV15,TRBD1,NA,CATSRDGFQGTGVTEKLFF,TGTGCCACCAGCAGAGATGGTTTCCAAGGGACAGGGGTGACCGAAAAACTGTTTTTT
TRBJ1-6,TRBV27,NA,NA,CASSLGGAPFSPLHF,TGTGCCAGCAGTTTAGGGGGAGCCCCGTTCTCACCCCTCCACTTT
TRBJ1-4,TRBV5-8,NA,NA,CASSFPTTNEKLFF,TGTGCCAGCAGCTTTCCTACAACTAATGAAAAACTGTTTTTT